The following is a T cell receptor beta chain sequence with its context. Its antigen is not known. Libraries were prepared by immunoSEQ multiplex PCR; TCRdb keeps only in-frame clonotypes and omits some of them. This table has over 150,000 clones, 85% appearing once. The ends lost 1 base at V and 6 bases at J; junction bases unmatched: 6. In germline, CDR1 is SNHLY, CDR2 FYNNEI. This CDR3 has 15 residues. The sample is drawn from a study of cytomegalovirus exposure and HLA in healthy donors. Notes on the study in general: The investigators catalogued about 170 TCR beta chains as cytomegalovirus-associated.

The chain joins TRBV2 to TRBJ2-1; 7 nucleotides agree with TRBD1. Source material: PBMCs. The TCR originated in a young man in good health and CMV-seropositive. The CDR3 region has the DNA TGTGCCAGCAGTGAAGGACAGGGAGCCCGCAATGAGCAGTTCTTC. Translation: CASSEGQGARNEQFF.